This T cell receptor beta chain was sequenced during a study of cytomegalovirus exposure and HLA in healthy donors. Germline-derived CDR1 and CDR2 are SEHNR and FQNEAQ (reference sequence). V lost 5 bases and J 0 bases, leaving 12 bases between the germline ends. The CDR3 loop spans 15 amino acids. General study results and limits: Segments of the TCR beta V type were, in most cases, productive about 90% or about 30% of the time in an earlier analysis.

Regarding this clone: Its antigen is unidentified.

Primers included in the PCR were 60 Vbeta and 13 Jbeta primers. Data came from immunoSEQ multiplex PCR; TCRdb stores just in-frame clones and leaves some out. Recorded for this sample: 25,000 to 40,000 clones. The TCR comes from a man between 40 and 49 years old in good health and CMV-seronegative. What was sequenced was PBMCs. The rearrangement links TRBV7-9 to TRBJ2-3; weak D call: TRBD2 (6 bases). The CDR3 DNA follows: TGTGCCAGCAGCGCCCGGGACTTAAGCACAGATACGCAGTATTTT. It codes for CASSARDLSTDTQYF.